The present T cell receptor (beta chain) was sequenced within a study of T cells in Graves' hyperthyroidism and ophthalmopathy. Regarding the study as a whole: A 13 V-J model separated ophthalmopathy from stable hyperthyroidism. Also found in blood were most expanded thyroid clonotypes above 0.001. The model's output predicted ophthalmopathy at a median of roughly 6.9 months prior to onset.

Comments on this clonotype: Its antigen is undetermined. A much larger clone differs from this one at a single base, so this may be a read error.

Amplification yielded TCR beta CDR3 regions, with RNA transcripts as the source. Researchers ran a first-round RT-PCR on the TCR CDR3 using the HTBI primer set. TCRdb called the multiplex PCR reads again in MiXCR, with one record for every CDR3 protein. The sample contains 500,000 to 750,000 distinct CDR3 sequences, around 45% of which appear only once. The sequenced sample was peripheral blood or thyroid tissue (not recorded which). The sequence derives from a woman between 18 and 29 years old with Graves' hyperthyroidism.

The CDR3 coding sequence is TGCAGTGCTGCAGACAGGGAGAGGTCATCCTACGAGCAGTACTTC. Amino acids: CSAADRERSSYEQYF. V is TRBV20-1 and J is TRBJ2-7, with 7 bases lining up with TRBD1. With V trimmed by 5 bases and J by 1 base, 11 bases remained unmatched. CDR3 length equals 15 residues. CDR1 is DFQATT and CDR2 is SNEGSKA in the germline V gene (reference sequence).